These 15 T cell receptor beta chains were all obtained from the same sample, sequenced in a study of cytotoxic CD8 clonotypes in ibrutinib-treated CLL. Sequencing was performed with immunoSEQ multiplex PCR; in TCRdb, only in-frame clones are kept and a portion is missing. This table has about 140,000 clones, over 75% appearing once. Here the sequenced sample was PBMCs, taken after 36 months of ibrutinib treatment. Every receptor here comes from a human donor with chronic lymphocytic leukemia.

This chain joins TRBV5-1 and TRBJ2-5, with D possibly matching TRBD1 (5 bases). Germline CDR1 reads SGHRS; CDR2 reads YFSETQ. This CDR3 spans 15 amino acids. V lost 1 base, J lost 4 bases, and 14 bases lay in between. The CDR3 protein is CASSLIQRRVETQYF. CDR3 nucleotide sequence: TGCGCCAGCAGCTTGATTCAGCGCAGGGTAGAGACCCAGTACTTC.

The chain combines TRBV28 with TRBJ2-3; tentatively, D is TRBD1 or TRBD2 (5 bases each). The CDR3 runs to 14 residues. From germline, CDR1 is MDHEN and CDR2 SYDVKM. V was cut by 2 bases and J by 6 bases, with 12 bases left in between. The CDR3 DNA sequence: TGTGCCAGCAGTTTACCGGGGCCGAAGGATACGCAGTATTTT. Translating it yields CASSLPGPKDTQYF.

This rearrangement joins TRBV27 to TRBJ1-4, with 8 bases fitting TRBD1. The length of the CDR3 is 15 residues. CDR1 and CDR2 (germline): MNHEY, SMNVEV (reference sequence). V lost 3 bases to trimming and J lost 8 bases; unmatched junction nucleotides: 8. As DNA, the CDR3 is TGTGCCAGCAGTTTGACAGGGGACTGGAGAGAAAAACTGTTTTTT. It is translated as CASSLTGDWREKLFF.

This clone has just a few counts. CDR3 coding DNA: TGTGCCACCAGCAGAAAAGGGACGGCTGGAGGAGGAAACACCATATATTTT. Encoded protein: CATSRKGTAGGGNTIYF. The genes are TRBV15 and TRBJ1-3; D may be TRBD1 (5 bases). The CDR3 is 17 amino acids. With 2 bases removed from V and 4 bases from J, the gap between germline ends came to 18 bases. The germline V gene encodes CDR1 LNHNV and CDR2 YYDKDF (reference sequence).

The chain carries TRBV11-3 and TRBJ2-2, with TRBD2 identical over 7 bases. V lost 5 bases, J lost 0 bases, and 3 bases stayed unmatched. Germline values: CDR1 SGHNT, CDR2 YENEEA. This CDR3 has 15 amino acids. DNA for the CDR3: TGTGCCAGCAGCAGCGGACTAGCGAACACCGGGGAGCTGTTTTTT. This codes for CASSSGLANTGELFF.

The chain links TRBV5-5 to TRBJ2-7; D gene ambiguous. V shed 2 bases and J shed 0 bases, with 6 bases lying between them. The CDR3 has 13 residues. Germline V lookup: CDR1 SGHKS, CDR2 YYEKEE (reference sequence). CDR3 amino acids: CASSLTDSYEQYF. DNA of the CDR3: TGTGCCAGCAGCTTAACAGACTCCTACGAGCAGTACTTC. Full variable domain (rest looked up from reference TRBV5-5 and TRBJ2-7): DAGVTQSPTHLIKTRGQQVTLRCSPISGHKSVSWYQQVLGQGPQFIFQYYEKEERGRGNFPDRFSARQFPNYSSELNVNALLLGDSALYLCASSLTDSYEQYFGPGTRLTVT.

This chain uses TRBV5-1 with TRBJ2-1; 9 bases are shared with TRBD1. This CDR3 contains 14 residues. CDR1 is SGHRS and CDR2 is YFSETQ in the germline V gene. Germline trimming cut 8 bases from V and 6 bases from J; bases unmatched to any gene: 9. CDR3 sequence (DNA): TGCGCCAGTGTCCGGGACAGGGCTTTCAATGAGCAGTTCTTC. It yields the protein CASVRDRAFNEQFF.

The rearrangement joins TRBV25-1 to TRBJ2-1; TRBD2 agrees at 10 bases. Germline V gene sequence: CDR1 MGHDK, CDR2 SYGVNS. CDR3 length: 14 amino acids. J lost 6 bases, V lost 9 bases, and 8 bases had no gene match. CDR3 coding DNA: TGTGCCAGTGAACTAGCGGGACCCCTCAATGAGCAGTTCTTC. Translating gives CASELAGPLNEQFF.

The chain recombines TRBV4-1 with TRBJ1-1, with D possibly being TRBD1 (5 bases). CDR1 MGHRA and CDR2 YSYEKL come from the germline V gene. V was shortened by 4 bases and J by 4 bases, with 13 bases between the two germline ends. The CDR3 has 14 amino acids. The CDR3 here is CASSLLGVGTEAFF. DNA for the CDR3: TGCGCCAGCAGCCTACTAGGGGTTGGCACTGAAGCTTTCTTT.

This clone was picked up a small number of times. The rearrangement uses TRBV29-1 and TRBJ1-2; no reliable D call. This CDR3 spans 11 amino acids. With 8 bases removed from V and 6 bases from J, the gap between germline ends came to 13 bases. In germline, CDR1 is SQVTM, CDR2 ANQGSEA. Here the CDR3 DNA reads TGCAGCTCCCGTGGCCTGGATGGCTACACCTTC. It encodes CSSRGLDGYTF.

V gene TRBV11-2 combines with J gene TRBJ2-3; D gene ambiguous. The CDR3 is 12 residues long. Trimming pared 5 bases from V and 2 bases from J, leaving 5 bases between. The germline V gene encodes CDR1 SGHAT and CDR2 FQNNGV. CDR3 region: CASSKFTDTQYF. The CDR3 nucleotides are TGTGCCAGCAGCAAATTCACAGATACGCAGTATTTT.

This clone has just one count. The CDR3 coding sequence is TGTGCCTGTCCCGGACAGGGGACTAGCTCCTATAATTCACCCCTCCACTTT. Amino acids: CACPGQGTSSYNSPLHF. The chain recombines TRBV30 with TRBJ1-6, with 9 bases fitting TRBD1. Germline lookup yields CDR1 GTSNPN and CDR2 SVGIG (reference sequence). CDR3 size: 17 residues. V trimming: 6 bases; J trimming: 0 bases; junction bases outside the gene matches: 9. Complete variable domain (other parts from reference TRBV30 and TRBJ1-6): SQTIHQWPATLVQPVGSPLSLECTVEGTSNPNLYWYRQAAGRGLQLLFYSVGIGQISSEVPQNLSASRPQDRQFILSSKKLLLSDSGFYLCACPGQGTSSYNSPLHFGNGTRLTVT.

This clone showed up just once. V and J are TRBV5-1 and TRBJ1-2; a possible D gene is TRBD1 (6 bases). The ends were cut back, 9 bases at V and 6 bases at J, with 15 bases in the middle. CDR3 length: 12 residues. Germline lookup yields CDR1 SGHRS and CDR2 YFSETQ. The CDR3: CATATGRHGYTF. CDR3 in DNA: TGCGCCACCGCGACAGGACGCCATGGCTACACCTTC.

This chain joins TRBV9 and TRBJ2-5; tentative D call: TRBD2 (5 bases). The V gene lost 3 bases and the J gene lost 7 bases, with 16 bases spanning the gap. The CDR3 length is 14 residues. Looked up from germline, CDR1 is SGDLS and CDR2 is YYNGEE. The CDR3 protein is CASSARTRPGTQYF. Written as DNA, the CDR3 is TGTGCCAGCAGCGCGAGGACTCGACCGGGGACCCAGTACTTC. The full variable domain, rest sourced from reference TRBV9 and TRBJ2-5, is DSGVTQTPKHLITATGQRVTLRCSPRSGDLSVYWYQQSLDQGLQFLIQYYNGEERAKGNILERFSAQQFPDLHSELNLSSLELGDSALYFCASSARTRPGTQYFGPGTRLLVL.

This clone has only a few counts. The chain couples TRBV28 to TRBJ2-7, with TRBD2 matching 9 bases. The CDR3 is made up of 15 amino acids. CDR1 is MDHEN and CDR2 is SYDVKM in the germline V gene. The J segment lost 3 bases and the V segment lost 4 bases, leaving 7 bases of the junction unmatched. CDR3 sequence: CASSSSGTSLYEQYF. In nucleotides, the CDR3 is TGTGCCAGCAGTTCCTCCGGGACTAGCCTCTACGAGCAGTACTTC.